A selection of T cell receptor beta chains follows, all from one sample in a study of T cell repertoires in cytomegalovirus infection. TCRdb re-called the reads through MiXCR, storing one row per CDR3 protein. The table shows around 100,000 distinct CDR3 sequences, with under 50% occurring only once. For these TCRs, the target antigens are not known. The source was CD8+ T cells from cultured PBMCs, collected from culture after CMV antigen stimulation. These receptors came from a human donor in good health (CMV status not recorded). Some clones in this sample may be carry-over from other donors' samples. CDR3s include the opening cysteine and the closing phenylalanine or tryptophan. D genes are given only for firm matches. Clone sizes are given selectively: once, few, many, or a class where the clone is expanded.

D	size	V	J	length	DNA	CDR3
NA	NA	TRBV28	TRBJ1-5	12	TGTGCCAGCAGTAGACGGGATCAGCCCCAGCATTTT	CASSRRDQPQHF
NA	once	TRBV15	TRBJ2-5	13	TGTGCCACCAGCAGGGGGGCTGGGGAGACCCAGTACTTC	CATSRGAGETQYF
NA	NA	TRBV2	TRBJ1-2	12	TGTGCCAGTGAAGTGGATTCCTATGGCTACACCTTC	CASEVDSYGYTF
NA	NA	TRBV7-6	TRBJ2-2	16	TGTGCCAGCAGCTTAGGTCTCGGCAGCTTCACCGGGGAGCTGTTTTTT	CASSLGLGSFTGELFF
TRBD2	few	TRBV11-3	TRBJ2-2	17	TGTGCCAGCAGCCCCCGTGGGAGCGGGGAGAACACCGGGGAGCTGTTTTTT	CASSPRGSGENTGELFF
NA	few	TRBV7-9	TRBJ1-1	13	TGTGCCAGCAGGTCGGGCGGGATCACTGAAGCTTTCTTT	CASRSGGITEAFF
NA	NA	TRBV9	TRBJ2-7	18	TGTGCCAGCAGCACCCCGGCCGTGGGGGGGGACATCTCCTACGAGCAGTACTTC	CASSTPAVGGDISYEQYF
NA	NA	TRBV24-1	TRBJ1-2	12	TGTGCCACCTCACAGGGAAACTATGGCTACACCTTC	CATSQGNYGYTF
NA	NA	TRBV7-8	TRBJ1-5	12	TGTGCCAGCAGTCCCTCGGGCCAGCCCCAGCATTTT	CASSPSGQPQHF
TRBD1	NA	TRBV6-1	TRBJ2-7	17	TGTGCCAGCAGTGATCGGGGGGAACGGACAGGGGGCTACGAGCAGTACTTC	CASSDRGERTGGYEQYF
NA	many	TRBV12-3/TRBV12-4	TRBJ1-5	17	TGTGCCAGCAGTCCGAGCCTCCCCGGGGGTAGCAATCAGCCCCAGCATTTT	CASSPSLPGGSNQPQHF
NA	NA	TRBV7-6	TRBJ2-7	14	TGTGCCAGCAGCTTCCGACAAGTCTCCTACGAGCAGTACTTC	CASSFRQVSYEQYF
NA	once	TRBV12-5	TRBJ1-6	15	TGTGCTAGTGCTGAGGGGTTCGATAGTGATTCACCCCTCCACTTT	CASAEGFDSDSPLHF
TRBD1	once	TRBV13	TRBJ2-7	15	TGTGCCAGCAGCGATCGGGGACAGGGGTTATACGAGCAGTACTTC	CASSDRGQGLYEQYF
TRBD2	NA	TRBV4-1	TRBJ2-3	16	TGCGCCAGCAGAGGGGCGGCTAGCGGGCCCCCCGATACGCAGTATTTT	CASRGAASGPPDTQYF
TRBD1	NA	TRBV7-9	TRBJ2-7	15	TGTGCCAGCAGCGGATGGGACAGCGCCTTCTACGAGCAGTACTTC	CASSGWDSAFYEQYF
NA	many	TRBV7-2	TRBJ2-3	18	TGTGCCAGCAGCTTACCCCGTGAGGCTAGTATCGGTCCAGATACGCAGTATTTT	CASSLPREASIGPDTQYF
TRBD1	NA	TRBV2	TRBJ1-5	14	TGTGCCAGCAGCCCCGGACAGGGCAATCAGCCCCAGCATTTT	CASSPGQGNQPQHF
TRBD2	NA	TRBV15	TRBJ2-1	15	TGTGCCACCAGCAGAGTGACTAGCGGCCAGGGTGAGCAGTTCTTC	CATSRVTSGQGEQFF
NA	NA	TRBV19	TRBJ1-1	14	TGTGCCAGTAGTATTTGGGGGAATTCCGGTGAAGCTTTCTTT	CASSIWGNSGEAFF
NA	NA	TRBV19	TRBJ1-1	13	TGTGCCAGTAGTATTTACGGGAACACTGAAGCTTTCTTT	CASSIYGNTEAFF
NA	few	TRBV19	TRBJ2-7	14	TGTGCCAGTAGTATAAGGCCATCCCACTACGAGCAGTACTTC	CASSIRPSHYEQYF
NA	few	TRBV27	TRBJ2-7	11	TGTGCCAGCAGTTTAGGGACAGAGCAGTACTTC	CASSLGTEQYF